The source of this TCR beta chain is a study of T cells in localized non-small cell lung cancer. Study observations and caveats: Tumor showed lower T cell clonality than uninvolved adjacent lung, where it was highest. A denser population of T cells in blood accompanied longer overall survival. Heterogeneity remains possible, as sequencing covered one tumor region only.

Concerning this clone: Its target is unknown.

V was clipped by 6 bases and J by 4 bases, with 6 bases between them. This CDR3 comprises 11 residues. CDR1 and CDR2 from the germline V gene are MNHEY and SVGAGI. This table comes from immunoSEQ multiplex PCR, and its TCRdb copy is limited to in-frame clones, with some not included. The sample gives 130,000 or so clones, 80% to 90% of which show up once; about 1.5% is in the top ten. This sequence originates from a female donor over 55 with stage I lung adenocarcinoma. The specimen comprised peripheral blood, sampled before any cancer treatment. V is TRBV6-5 and J is TRBJ1-1, with D possibly matching TRBD1 (5 bases). As DNA, the CDR3 is TGTGCCAGCAGAGACAGCACTGAAGCTTTCTTT. Translation: CASRDSTEAFF.